This entry describes one TCR beta chain. The target antigen is unknown. CDR3 length equals 12 residues. Germline V gives CDR1 MNHNS, CDR2 SASEGT. The V end lost 6 bases, the J end lost 3 bases, and 9 bases lay between the germline ends. Primers for the PCR totalled 60 Vbeta and 13 Jbeta. As handled by the study authors: Among the unique TCR beta chains that a later analysis counted, about 85 million in all, roughly 11 million were shared. Method: immunoSEQ multiplex PCR; TCRdb's copy keeps in-frame clones and lacks some. The V and J calls and clone size come from that table; D and trimming were worked out from the DNA. The sample has 90,000 to 130,000 clones, roughly two thirds seen once; the top ten hold over 2%. These data are taken from a study of cytomegalovirus exposure and HLA in healthy donors. Study results and caveats: Earlier analysis found most TCR beta V segments productive about 90% or about 30% of the time. It was shown in a later analysis that HLA-associated TCR beta chains were more clonally expanded than other, equally common chains.

The source is a woman in her twenties or thirties in good health and CMV-seronegative. V is TRBV6-1 and J is TRBJ2-7; no reliable D call. The sequencing sample was made of PBMCs. The CDR3 coding sequence is TGTGCCAGCAGCCTACCTCTCTACGAGCAGTACTTC. Residues: CASSLPLYEQYF.